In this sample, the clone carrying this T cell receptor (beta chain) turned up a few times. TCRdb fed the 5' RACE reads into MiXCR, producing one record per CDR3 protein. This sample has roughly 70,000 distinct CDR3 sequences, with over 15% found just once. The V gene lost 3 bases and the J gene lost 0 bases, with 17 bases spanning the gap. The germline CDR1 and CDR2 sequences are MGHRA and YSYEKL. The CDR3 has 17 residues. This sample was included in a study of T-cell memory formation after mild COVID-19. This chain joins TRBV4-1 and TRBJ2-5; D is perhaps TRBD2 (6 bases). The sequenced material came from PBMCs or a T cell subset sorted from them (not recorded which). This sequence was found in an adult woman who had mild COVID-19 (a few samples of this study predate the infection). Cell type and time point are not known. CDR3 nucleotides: TGCGCCAGCAGCCAGCGAGGATATGGGGGGTACCAAGAGACCCAGTACTTC. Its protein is CASSQRGYGGYQETQYF.